These 22 T cell receptor beta chains were all obtained from the same sample, sequenced in a study of blood T cells in healthy people across ages (dated by TCRdb to the mid-2010s). Receptor libraries were prepared by 5' RACE. The instrument was an Illumina HiSeq 2500. A second PCR of roughly 7 to 12 cycles was run with a J-beta primer mix and a sample-barcoded 5' primer. The raw public data were reprocessed by TCRdb itself: fastp quality trimming at Q25, MiXCR clonotype calling, in-frame beta chains only. Rows with one shared CDR3 protein collapse into an entry with the most common genes and DNA. In all, the sample holds under 1,100,000 distinct CDR3 sequences, and almost 25% of those were seen once. The ten largest account for approximately 0.7% of the sample. These data also formed part of another study, on T cells of mothers and their children.

The sequenced sample consisted of blood. These receptors came from a girl aged 2 to 9 in good health.

This clonotype was picked up a small number of times. The V and J genes are TRBV29-1 and TRBJ1-2; D gene uncertain. Germline V gene sequence: CDR1 SQVTM, CDR2 ANQGSEA. CDR3 length equals 11 residues. The ends were cut back, 5 bases at V and 3 bases at J, with 7 bases in the middle. In nucleotides, the CDR3 is TGCAGCGTTCCGGGTTACTATGGCTACACCTTC. This encodes CSVPGYYGYTF.

The chain carries TRBV19 and TRBJ2-4; D may match TRBD1 or TRBD2 (5 bases each). This CDR3 has 12 residues. The germline gives CDR1 LNHDA, CDR2 SQIVND (reference sequence). Trimming took 6 bases from V and 7 from J, leaving 10 bases between them. The CDR3 DNA reads as TGTGCCAGTAGAGGGACCCCGAACATTCAGTACTTC. Protein sequence: CASRGTPNIQYF. The full variable domain, completed using reference TRBV19 and TRBJ2-4, is DGGITQSPKYLFRKEGQNVTLSCEQNLNHDAMYWYRQDPGQGLRLIYYSQIVNDFQKGDIAEGYSVSREKKESFPLTVTSAQKNPTAFYLCASRGTPNIQYFGAGTRLSVL.

Comments on this clonotype: One end of the junction does not line up with germline, which may come from a read error. The rearrangement uses TRBV5-4 and TRBJ2-1; D is unresolved. The CDR3 runs to 15 residues. Germline V CDR1 and CDR2: SGHNT, YYREEE (reference sequence). CDR3 protein: CAGSLFPSSYNEQFF. The CDR3 DNA is TGTGCCGGCAGCTTGTTCCCGAGCTCCTACAATGAGCAGTTCTTC.

This chain links TRBV6-5 with TRBJ1-1; TRBD1 is a possible D gene (6 bases). V gave up 8 bases and J gave up 7 bases, with 14 bases separating them. This CDR3 spans 12 amino acids. In germline, CDR1 is MNHEY, CDR2 SVGAGI. This CDR3 is CASLPSRGEAFF. CDR3 nucleotide sequence: TGTGCCAGCCTCCCTTCCAGGGGTGAAGCTTTCTTT.

This chain uses TRBV4-1 with TRBJ2-7; 9 bases agree with TRBD1. Germline V CDR1 and CDR2: MGHRA, YSYEKL. The V gene end was trimmed by 4 bases and the J gene end by 2 bases; junction bases not matched to a gene: 15. The length of the CDR3 is 18 residues. CDR3 in DNA: TGCGCCAGCAGCCTAAAATTGACCCGGGACAGGGCTACCTACGAGCAGTACTTC. Translated, it gives CASSLKLTRDRATYEQYF.

V is TRBV20-1 and J is TRBJ1-1; D is unresolved. This CDR3 has 12 amino acids. Germline CDR1 reads DFQATT; CDR2 reads SNEGSKA (reference sequence). Trimming took off 5 bases at V and 6 bases at J, with 13 bases between the two ends. CDR3 nucleotides: TGCAGTGCTGAGCGGACCATCCCTGAAGCTTTCTTT. This gives the protein CSAERTIPEAFF.

CDR3 in DNA: TGTGCCAGCAGCCAAGGGCAGAGAGGAGCCTACGAGCAGTACTTC. Encoded protein: CASSQGQRGAYEQYF. This sequence joins TRBV3-1 and TRBJ2-7; D unresolved. The germline V and J ends were trimmed by 1 base and 2 bases, with 12 bases remaining between them. The CDR3 covers 15 residues. Germline V gives CDR1 LGHDT, CDR2 YNNKEL (reference sequence).

About this clonotype: One junction end does not reproduce the germline sequence, and a read error may be involved. J is TRBJ2-7 and V is TRBV9; D gene uncertain. The CDR3 is 14 amino acids. Germline V gene lookup returns CDR1 SGDLS and CDR2 YYNGEE. CDR3 region: CASSVEIASCEQYF. DNA of the CDR3: TGTGCCAGCAGCGTAGAAATAGCCTCCTGCGAGCAGTACTTC.

This chain connects TRBV5-1 to TRBJ2-7; 7 bases line up with TRBD1. The CDR3 contains 16 residues. Looked up from germline, CDR1 is SGHRS and CDR2 is YFSETQ. V shed 2 bases, J shed 2 bases, and the junction held 10 bases outside the gene matches. The CDR3 here is CASSFNSGTAAYEQYF. The CDR3 nucleotides are TGCGCCAGCAGCTTCAACTCCGGGACAGCTGCCTACGAGCAGTACTTC. Looking up the rest from reference TRBV5-1 and TRBJ2-7 gives the full variable domain: KAGVTQTPRYLIKTRGQQVTLSCSPISGHRSVSWYQQTPGQGLQFLFEYFSETQRNKGNFPGRFSGRQFSNSRSEMNVSTLELGDSALYLCASSFNSGTAAYEQYFGPGTRLTVT.

The chain recombines TRBV20-1 with TRBJ2-5, with 11 bases lining up with TRBD2. The J call may be incorrect, as the DNA end agrees better with TRBJ2-7. This CDR3 has 15 amino acids. In germline, CDR1 is DFQATT, CDR2 SNEGSKA (reference sequence). CDR3 in DNA: TGCAGCGCGACTAGCGGGGTTTCTCAGCCCTACGAGCAGTACTTC. Its translation is CSATSGVSQPYEQYF.

For this clonotype: A read error may produce the germline difference seen at one junction end. The chain uses TRBV19 and TRBJ2-1; 8 bases match TRBD2. The CDR3 totals 14 residues. Germline lookup yields CDR1 LNHDA and CDR2 SQIVND (reference sequence). CDR3 sequence reads: CASSRSGSNNEQLF. For the CDR3, the DNA is TGTGCCAGTAGTAGGAGCGGGAGTAATAATGAGCAGCTCTTC.

This clonotype occurred a few times. The rearrangement joins TRBV19 to TRBJ2-1; 10 nucleotides line up with TRBD2. The CDR3 length is 15 residues. V was clipped by 3 bases and J by 9 bases; unmatched bases: 8. From germline, CDR1 is LNHDA and CDR2 SQIVND (reference sequence). The CDR3 loop is CASSISGGASFEQFF. The CDR3 DNA reads TGTGCCAGTAGTATCAGCGGGGGGGCTTCTTTTGAGCAGTTCTTC.

Many counts were recorded for this clonotype. The CDR3 region is CASSSGLAGELETQYF. The CDR3 nucleotides are TGTGCCAGCAGTTCAGGACTAGCGGGAGAGCTAGAGACCCAGTACTTC. The chain recombines TRBV12-3 or TRBV12-4 with TRBJ2-5; 13 positions match TRBD2. The CDR3 is made up of 16 amino acids. Losses at the gene ends were 4 bases for V and 4 bases for J; bases not matched to a gene: 6.

This clonotype was counted between two and nine times. This chain connects TRBV7-9 to TRBJ2-7, with D uncertain. Germline V CDR1 and CDR2: SEHNR, FQNEAQ (reference sequence). Trimming stripped 3 bases from V and 2 bases from J, with 5 bases between. The length of the CDR3 is 12 residues. CDR3: CASSFDAYEQYF. The CDR3, as DNA: TGTGCCAGCAGCTTCGATGCCTACGAGCAGTACTTC.

This clonotype was picked up a small number of times. The V gene is TRBV20-1, the J gene TRBJ2-5; perhaps TRBD2 as D (5 bases). The better agreement between TRBJ2-1 and the DNA end casts doubt on the J call. CDR1 is DFQATT, CDR2 SNEGSKA, per germline (reference sequence). There are 16 residues in the CDR3. For the CDR3, the DNA is TGCAGTGCTAGAGATCGTGTAACGGGATGGGACAATGAGCAGTTCTTC. The encoded protein is CSARDRVTGWDNEQFF.

V and J are TRBV20-1 and TRBJ2-5, with a weak D call TRBD1 (6 bases). The CDR3 extends over 14 amino acids. Trimming took 1 base from V and 0 from J, leaving 9 bases between them. Germline V gives CDR1 DFQATT, CDR2 SNEGSKA (reference sequence). The CDR3 here is CSARGGPYQETQYF. As DNA, the CDR3 is TGCAGTGCTAGAGGGGGGCCATACCAAGAGACCCAGTACTTC.

The chain has TRBV12-3 or TRBV12-4 and TRBJ2-7; no clear D. The germline V and J ends were trimmed by 2 bases and 7 bases, with 6 bases remaining between them. The CDR3 sequence is 11 residues long. Written as DNA, the CDR3 is TGTGCCAGCAGTTTAATGGCAGAGCAGTACTTC. Translation: CASSLMAEQYF.

This clonotype occurred once. The CDR3 bases are TGTGCTAGTGGGGACCGAAGAAAGGGGGGAACCGGGGAGCTGTTTTTT. It translates to CASGDRRKGGTGELFF. The chain has TRBV12-5 and TRBJ2-2; D is tentatively TRBD1 or TRBD2 (6 bases each). The CDR3 is 16 residues long. V lost 6 bases, J lost 5 bases, and 19 bases lay in between. Germline assignment: CDR1 LGHNT and CDR2 FRNRAP.

The genes are TRBV20-1 and TRBJ1-3; D not resolved. Per the germline V gene, CDR1 is DFQATT and CDR2 is SNEGSKA (reference sequence). V gave up 0 bases and J gave up 0 bases, with 6 bases separating them. The CDR3 covers 14 residues. The CDR3 nucleotides are TGCAGTGCTAGAGATCAATTCTCTGGAAACACCATATATTTT. As protein: CSARDQFSGNTIYF.

This chain connects TRBV20-1 to TRBJ1-2; tentative D call: TRBD1 (6 bases). The CDR3 sequence is 15 residues long. Germline CDR1 DFQATT, CDR2 SNEGSKA (reference sequence). Trimming removed 0 bases from V and 5 bases from J, with 16 bases in between. DNA for the CDR3: TGCAGTGCTAGAGATTGGCGGGGGGCGGTGTATGGCTACACCTTC. Translation: CSARDWRGAVYGYTF.

The CDR3 bases are TGCAGCGTTCATACCGGGACTAGCTACGAGCAGTACTTC. It is translated as CSVHTGTSYEQYF. The chain combines TRBV29-1 with TRBJ2-7, with 8 bases that match TRBD2. After removal of 5 bases from V and 3 bases from J, the junction contained 6 bases not matched to a gene. The CDR3 contains 13 residues. Per the germline V gene, CDR1 is SQVTM and CDR2 is ANQGSEA.

In its sample, this clonotype was seen a few times. The chain recombines TRBV6-2 or TRBV6-3 with TRBJ2-5; 10 positions agree with TRBD2. The germline gives CDR1 MNHEY, CDR2 SVGEGT. The CDR3 is 15 amino acids. Trimming removed 2 bases from V and 1 base from J; junction bases left unmatched: 1. CDR3 region: CASSYERGGQETQYF. Here the CDR3 DNA reads TGTGCCAGCAGTTACGAGCGGGGGGGCCAAGAGACCCAGTACTTC.